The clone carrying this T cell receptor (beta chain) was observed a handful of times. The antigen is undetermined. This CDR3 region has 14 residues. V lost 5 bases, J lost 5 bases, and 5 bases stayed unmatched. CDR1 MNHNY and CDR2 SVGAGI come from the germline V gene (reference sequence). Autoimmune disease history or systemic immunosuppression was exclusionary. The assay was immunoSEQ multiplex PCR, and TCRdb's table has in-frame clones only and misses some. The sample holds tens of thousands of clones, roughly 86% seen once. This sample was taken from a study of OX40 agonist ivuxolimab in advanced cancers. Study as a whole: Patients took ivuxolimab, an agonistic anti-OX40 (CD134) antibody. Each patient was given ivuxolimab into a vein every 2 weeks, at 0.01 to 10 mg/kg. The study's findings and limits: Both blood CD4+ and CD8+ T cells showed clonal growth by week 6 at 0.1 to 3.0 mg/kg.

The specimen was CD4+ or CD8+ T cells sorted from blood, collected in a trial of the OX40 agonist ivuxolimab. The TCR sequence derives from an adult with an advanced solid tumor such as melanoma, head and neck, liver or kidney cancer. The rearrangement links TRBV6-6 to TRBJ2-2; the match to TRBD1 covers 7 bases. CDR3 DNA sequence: TGTGCCAGCAGTCGACAGGGAATAACCGGGGAGCTGTTTTTT. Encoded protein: CASSRQGITGELFF.